The rows below give T cell receptor beta chains drawn from one sample of a study of T cells after posttransplantation cyclophosphamide. Profiled with immunoSEQ multiplex PCR; TCRdb holds only in-frame clones, not every one. The sample lists tens of thousands of clones, none appearing once, the ten largest making up 2% to 2.5%. The sample comprised PBMCs. The receptor source for this set is a man aged 35-49 years in good health, CMV-negative, and a related stem cell transplant donor. Each CDR3 is given with its conserved first and last residue. Each record gives: J gene, D gene, clone size, V gene, CDR3 protein, CDR3 DNA. The D gene is left open where the match is weak. Clone size appears in some rows only: once, few, many, or a class for an expanded clone.

TRBJ1-6 | TRBD1 | many | TRBV2 | CASKPGQGNSPLHF | TGTGCCAGCAAACCGGGACAGGGGAATTCACCCCTCCACTTT
TRBJ2-5 | . | many | TRBV19 | CASSQYQETQYF | TGTGCCAGTAGTCAGTACCAAGAGACCCAGTACTTC
TRBJ2-7 | . | . | TRBV20-1 | CSAPDLYEQYF | TGCAGTGCTCCTGACTTGTACGAGCAGTACTTC
TRBJ2-3 | . | many | TRBV6-5 | CASRRGSTDTQYF | TGTGCCAGCCGGCGGGGTAGCACAGATACGCAGTATTTT
TRBJ2-1 | TRBD1 | many | TRBV6-5 | CASSYGQGSTYNEQFF | TGTGCCAGCAGTTATGGACAGGGGTCAACCTACAATGAGCAGTTCTTC
TRBJ2-1 | TRBD1 | many | TRBV6-1 | CASSETPGQVINEQFF | TGTGCCAGCAGTGAAACACCGGGACAGGTTATCAATGAGCAGTTCTTC
TRBJ2-3 | . | many | TRBV27 | CASSLRTQDTQYF | TGTGCCAGCAGTTTAAGGACTCAAGATACGCAGTATTTT
TRBJ2-2 | . | many | TRBV7-9 | CASSTTSPANTGELFF | TGTGCCAGCAGCACCACTTCTCCCGCGAACACCGGGGAGCTGTTTTTT
TRBJ2-7 | . | many | TRBV7-2 | CASSLALSGGSYEQYF | TGTGCCAGCAGCTTAGCGCTGAGCGGCGGTTCCTACGAGCAGTACTTC
TRBJ1-1 | TRBD1 | many | TRBV30 | CAWTPGTAYTEAFF | TGTGCCTGGACACCCGGGACAGCTTACACTGAAGCTTTCTTT
TRBJ1-3 | . | many | TRBV15 | CATSSPGHSLSAGNTIYF | TGTGCCACCAGCTCTCCGGGACACAGTCTATCTGCGGGAAACACCATATATTTT
TRBJ1-1 | . | many | TRBV4-2 | CASSRDTEAFF | TGTGCCAGCAGCCGCGACACTGAAGCTTTCTTT
TRBJ1-1 | . | many | TRBV19 | CASSMTGRNTEAFF | TGTGCCAGTAGTATGACGGGGAGGAACACTGAAGCTTTCTTT
TRBJ2-2 | . | many | TRBV10-1 | CASSESASENTGELFF | TGCGCCAGCAGTGAGTCTGCTAGCGAGAACACCGGGGAGCTGTTTTTT
TRBJ2-3 | TRBD1 | many | TRBV28 | CASSYRDSYTDTQYF | TGTGCCAGCAGTTACCGGGACAGTTACACAGATACGCAGTATTTT
TRBJ2-3 | . | many | TRBV7-2 | CASSRNRASPTDTQYF | TGTGCCAGCAGCAGAAACAGAGCCAGCCCCACAGATACGCAGTATTTT
TRBJ2-5 | TRBD2 | many | TRBV25-1 | CASSERLAEYQETQYF | TGTGCCAGCAGTGAAAGACTAGCGGAGTACCAAGAGACCCAGTACTTC
TRBJ2-7 | TRBD1 | many | TRBV2 | CASSEMTGSYEQYF | TGTGCCAGCAGTGAAATGACAGGGTCCTACGAGCAGTACTTC
TRBJ2-1 | TRBD2 | many | TRBV28 | CASRLSGGGGREQFF | TGTGCCAGCAGGTTATCGGGAGGGGGGGGAAGAGAGCAGTTCTTC
TRBJ2-1 | . | many | TRBV7-9 | CATNYRGVHEQFF | TGTGCCACCAATTATCGGGGTGTCCATGAGCAGTTCTTC
TRBJ1-2 | . | many | TRBV4-3 | CASSQVGVNRGYGYTF | TGCGCCAGCAGCCAAGTGGGCGTAAATCGGGGCTATGGCTACACCTTC
TRBJ2-1 | TRBD2 | many | TRBV2 | CASSELRGLAGENEQFF | TGTGCCAGCAGTGAATTAAGGGGACTAGCGGGAGAAAATGAGCAGTTCTTC
TRBJ2-7 | . | many | TRBV7-2 | CASSPLMRESDYEQYF | TGTGCCAGCAGCCCCCTCATGCGAGAATCCGACTACGAGCAGTACTTC
TRBJ2-3 | . | many | TRBV28 | CASSLGAASTDTQYF | TGTGCCAGCAGTTTGGGGGCGGCAAGCACAGATACGCAGTATTTT
TRBJ1-5 | . | many | TRBV28 | CASSFKGRGNQPQHF | TGTGCCAGCAGTTTTAAGGGGCGCGGCAATCAGCCCCAGCATTTT
TRBJ2-2 | . | few | TRBV9 | CASSAGIAGELFF | TGTGCCAGCAGCGCAGGGATCGCCGGGGAGCTGTTTTTT
TRBJ2-7 | TRBD1 | many | TRBV7-6 | CASSPGQGATYEQYF | TGTGCCAGCAGCCCCGGACAGGGGGCGACCTACGAGCAGTACTTC
TRBJ2-4 | . | many | TRBV11-2 | CASSLVPGNIQYF | TGTGCCAGCAGCTTAGTTCCAGGAAACATTCAGTACTTC
TRBJ1-1 | . | many | TRBV2 | CASSVPVNTEAFF | TGTGCCAGCAGCGTTCCGGTGAACACTGAAGCTTTCTTT
TRBJ1-1 | . | . | TRBV6-5 | CASNSDIMNTEAFF | TGTGCCAGCAACTCAGACATAATGAACACTGAAGCTTTCTTT
TRBJ2-7 | . | many | TRBV6-1 | CASSVGLAGYEQYF | TGTGCCAGCAGCGTCGGTCTAGCTGGCTACGAGCAGTACTTC
TRBJ2-7 | . | . | TRBV4-3 | CASSPDRTDEQYF | TGCGCCAGCAGCCCTGACAGGACGGACGAGCAGTACTTC
TRBJ2-1 | . | many | TRBV5-1 | CASSSGQRDYNEQFF | TGCGCCAGCAGCTCTGGACAGCGAGATTACAATGAGCAGTTCTTC
TRBJ1-3 | . | many | TRBV6-5 | CASSYSSEQGGNTIYF | TGTGCCAGCAGTTACTCGAGCGAACAGGGAGGAAACACCATATATTTT
TRBJ1-1 | . | many | TRBV21-1 | CASNLPGIPMAYTEAFF | TGTGCCAGCAATCTTCCCGGGATACCAATGGCGTACACTGAAGCTTTCTTT
TRBJ2-5 | . | many | TRBV18 | CASSVEYQETQYF | TGTGCCAGCTCAGTCGAGTACCAAGAGACCCAGTACTTC
TRBJ1-2 | TRBD1 | many | TRBV5-6 | CASSPGTGDGYTF | TGTGCCAGCAGCCCCGGGACAGGGGATGGCTACACCTTC
TRBJ2-3 | . | many | TRBV19 | CASSIDHSGASTDTQYF | TGTGCCAGTAGTATAGACCATAGCGGTGCGAGCACAGATACGCAGTATTTT
TRBJ2-1 | TRBD2 | many | TRBV27 | CASRRGARTSGSYEQFF | TGTGCCAGCAGGAGGGGTGCGAGGACTAGCGGGAGTTATGAGCAGTTCTTC
TRBJ1-1 | . | many | TRBV6-4 | CASSTSPGNTEAFF | TGTGCCAGCAGCACCTCGCCGGGGAACACTGAAGCTTTCTTT
TRBJ2-1 | TRBD2 | many | TRBV9 | CASSAGLAEGSYNEQFF | TGTGCCAGCAGCGCCGGACTAGCGGAGGGATCCTACAATGAGCAGTTCTTC
TRBJ1-5 | . | many | TRBV4-2 | CASSLDYNQPQHF | TGTGCCAGCAGCTTAGACTACAATCAGCCCCAGCATTTT
TRBJ2-5 | . | many | TRBV28 | CASSSSREMETQYF | TGTGCCAGCAGCTCCTCCCGGGAGATGGAGACCCAGTACTTC
TRBJ1-1 | . | many | TRBV6-1 | CASSSRGGMNTEAFF | TGTGCCAGCAGTAGCCGGGGAGGGATGAACACTGAAGCTTTCTTT
TRBJ1-1 | . | many | TRBV5-4 | CASSLTGSDTEAFF | TGTGCCAGCAGCTTGACAGGGTCGGACACTGAAGCTTTCTTT